Listed below are T cell receptor beta chains from one sample, sequenced in a study of blood T cell repertoires in COVID-19. Profiling relied on immunoSEQ multiplex PCR, and the TCRdb table lists in-frame clones only, not all of them. The sample includes just under 350,000 clones, over 70% of them seen just once. The specimen was peripheral blood. The receptor source for this set is a man aged 25 to 45 with active or convalescent COVID-19. The CDR3 runs from the conserved cysteine through the conserved F or W. The D gene is left open where the match is weak. For some rows the clone size is stated as once, few or many, or as a class when expanded; others skip it.

>NA|TRBV30|TRBJ1-5|NA
CAWKEAASNQPQHF
TGTGCCTGGAAGGAGGCGGCAAGCAATCAGCCCCAGCATTTT
>NA|TRBV30|TRBJ2-4|TRBD2
CAWSGTETSGRKNIQYF
TGTGCCTGGAGTGGAACCGAGACTAGCGGGAGGAAAAACATTCAGTACTTC
>NA|TRBV7-2|TRBJ2-2|TRBD2
CASSWATGGTGELFF
TGTGCCAGCAGCTGGGCGACGGGGGGAACCGGGGAGCTGTTTTTT
>NA|TRBV19|TRBJ2-2|NA
CASSMPGSGELFF
TGTGCCAGTAGTATGCCAGGGTCCGGGGAGCTGTTTTTT
>once|TRBV4-2|TRBJ2-1|TRBD2
CASSSRSSGNEQFF
TGTGCCAGCAGTAGCAGGTCTAGCGGAAATGAGCAGTTCTTC
>NA|TRBV5-6|TRBJ1-2|TRBD1
CASRRGTGPNYGYTF
TGTGCCAGCAGACGGGGGACAGGGCCTAACTATGGCTACACCTTC
>NA|TRBV7-9|TRBJ2-5|NA
CASSLGALQETQYF
TGTGCCAGCAGCTTAGGGGCCCTCCAAGAGACCCAGTACTTC
>NA|TRBV7-8|TRBJ2-6|NA
CASRLLDRLPYSGANVLTF
TGTGCCAGCCGCCTCCTCGACAGGCTACCATACTCTGGGGCCAACGTCCTGACTTTC
>NA|TRBV19|TRBJ2-5|NA
CASSRASRQETQYF
TGTGCCAGTAGTCGAGCTAGTAGGCAAGAGACCCAGTACTTC
>NA|TRBV6-1|TRBJ2-7|NA
CASSDRGKNEQYF
TGTGCCAGCAGTGATAGGGGGAAGAACGAGCAGTACTTC
>once|TRBV7-8|TRBJ1-5|NA
CASSPRTANQPQHF
TGTGCCAGCAGCCCCCGGACAGCGAATCAGCCCCAGCATTTT
>NA|TRBV5-8|TRBJ1-5|NA
CASSLTRGGPQHF
TGTGCCAGCAGCTTAACTCGGGGGGGACCCCAGCATTTT
>NA|TRBV18|TRBJ2-6|NA
CASSPLQGSGANVLTF
TGTGCCAGCTCACCGCTCCAGGGCTCTGGGGCCAACGTCCTGACTTTC
>once|TRBV27|TRBJ1-2|NA
CASSLSRGGHGYTF
TGTGCCAGCAGTTTATCGAGGGGGGGCCATGGCTACACCTTC
>NA|TRBV30|TRBJ1-1|NA
CAWSSNRKNTEAFF
TGTGCCTGGAGTTCCAACAGGAAGAACACTGAAGCTTTCTTT
>NA|TRBV5-4|TRBJ2-1|NA
CASSPRAVYNEQFF
TGTGCCAGCAGCCCGAGGGCTGTCTACAATGAGCAGTTCTTC
>NA|TRBV11-3|TRBJ2-3|NA
CASSLDGNIPHPDTQYF
TGTGCCAGCAGCTTAGACGGGAATATCCCTCATCCAGATACGCAGTATTTT
>NA|TRBV5-1|TRBJ1-1|TRBD1
CASSLAAQGETEAFF
TGCGCCAGCAGCTTGGCAGCGCAGGGGGAGACTGAAGCTTTCTTT
>NA|TRBV7-9|TRBJ2-7|NA
CASSLNRAYEQYF
TGTGCCAGCAGCTTAAACAGGGCCTACGAGCAGTACTTC
>NA|TRBV4-2|TRBJ2-5|NA
CASSQPGTPETQYF
TGTGCCAGCAGCCAACCCGGGACACCGGAGACCCAGTACTTC
>NA|TRBV7-9|TRBJ1-2|NA
CASSFQGSYGYTF
TGTGCCAGCAGCTTTCAGGGAAGCTATGGCTACACCTTC
>once|TRBV5-5|TRBJ2-7|TRBD2
CASSRGETTDEQYF
TGTGCCAGCAGTCGGGGGGAGACAACAGACGAGCAGTACTTC
>NA|TRBV4-2|TRBJ2-2|NA
CASSQAGPRIERGELFF
TGTGCCAGCAGCCAGGCGGGGCCGCGTATCGAACGCGGGGAGCTGTTTTTT
>NA|TRBV3-1/TRBV3-2|TRBJ1-1|TRBD1
CASSQADRETEAFF
TGTGCCAGCAGCCAAGCGGACAGGGAAACTGAAGCTTTCTTT
>NA|TRBV7-9|TRBJ2-7|NA
CASTDRWGSALNEQYF
TGTGCCAGCACCGACAGGTGGGGCTCCGCCTTGAACGAGCAGTACTTC
>NA|TRBV29-1|TRBJ2-7|TRBD1
CSVEEVGRGPYEQYF
TGCAGCGTTGAAGAAGTGGGCAGGGGGCCCTACGAGCAGTACTTC
>NA|TRBV27|TRBJ1-1|TRBD1
CASRSRQGGDFF
TGTGCCAGCAGATCTAGACAGGGCGGGGATTTCTTT
>NA|TRBV4-1|TRBJ1-1|NA
CASSQTGTKGTEAFF
TGCGCCAGCAGCCAAACCGGGACAAAGGGGACTGAAGCTTTCTTT
>once|TRBV5-4|TRBJ2-7|TRBD2
CASSFLAGGEQYF
TGTGCCAGCAGCTTCCTAGCGGGGGGGGAGCAGTACTTC
>once|TRBV7-8|TRBJ2-1|TRBD2
CASSLGLAEYNEQFF
TGTGCCAGCAGCCTGGGACTAGCGGAGTACAATGAGCAGTTCTTC
>NA|TRBV27|TRBJ2-1|TRBD2
CASSWGGRQTYHSYNEQFF
TGTGCCAGCAGCTGGGGGGGGAGGCAGACTTACCACTCCTACAATGAGCAGTTCTTC
>NA|TRBV30|TRBJ2-7|NA
CAWSKGDEQYF
TGTGCCTGGAGTAAGGGGGACGAGCAGTACTTC
>once|TRBV7-3|TRBJ2-1|TRBD2
CASSLDGRAGNEQFF
TGTGCCAGCAGCTTAGACGGGAGGGCCGGAAATGAGCAGTTCTTC
>NA|TRBV3-1/TRBV3-2|TRBJ2-7|NA
CASSSRGAGDEQYF
TGTGCCAGCAGCTCACGGGGGGCTGGGGACGAGCAGTACTTC
>NA|TRBV11-2|TRBJ1-1|NA
CASSLGRGSRGEAFF
TGTGCCAGCAGCTTAGGGCGAGGATCTCGGGGGGAAGCTTTCTTT
>NA|TRBV4-2|TRBJ1-1|NA
CASRQGNTEAFF
TGTGCCAGCCGGCAGGGAAACACTGAAGCTTTCTTT
>NA|TRBV4-1|TRBJ2-1|TRBD2
CASSQDASGSNEQFF
TGCGCCAGCAGCCAAGATGCTAGCGGGAGCAATGAGCAGTTCTTC
>NA|TRBV28|TRBJ1-6|NA
CASSLMEGVGSPLHF
TGTGCCAGCAGTTTGATGGAAGGGGTAGGGTCACCCCTCCACTTT
>NA|TRBV4-1|TRBJ1-5|NA
CASSSTGTYSNQPQHF
TGCGCCAGCAGTTCGACAGGAACTTATAGCAATCAGCCCCAGCATTTT
>NA|TRBV5-5|TRBJ1-4|NA
CASSLAPGEKLFF
TGTGCCAGCAGCTTGGCCCCAGGGGAAAAACTGTTTTTT
>NA|TRBV27|TRBJ1-5|NA
CASSSRTTDQPQHF
TGTGCCAGCAGTTCAAGGACTACCGATCAGCCCCAGCATTTT
>NA|TRBV15|TRBJ2-1|NA
CATSRDVNREGEQFF
TGTGCCACCAGCAGAGATGTGAACAGGGAGGGTGAGCAGTTCTTC
>NA|TRBV6-2/TRBV6-3|TRBJ2-7|NA
CASSWGENEQYF
TGTGCCAGCAGTTGGGGGGAAAACGAGCAGTACTTC
>once|TRBV7-2|TRBJ2-5|NA
CASSLAGGETQYF
TGTGCCAGCAGCTTAGCGGGGGGAGAGACCCAGTACTTC
>NA|TRBV29-1|TRBJ2-2|NA
CSGGQLSGELFF
TGCAGCGGTGGACAGTTGTCCGGGGAGCTGTTTTTT
>NA|TRBV19|TRBJ2-2|TRBD2
CASSRDYNTGELFF
TGTGCCAGTAGTCGGGACTACAACACCGGGGAGCTGTTTTTT
>once|TRBV6-2/TRBV6-3|TRBJ2-1|TRBD2
CASSWTSRMDYNEQFF
TGTGCCAGCAGTTGGACTAGCCGTATGGACTACAATGAGCAGTTCTTC
>many|TRBV18|TRBJ2-7|NA
CASSNSVGMRALIPYEQYF
TGTGCCAGCTCAAACAGCGTCGGGATGAGAGCCCTTATCCCTTACGAGCAGTACTTC
>few|TRBV15|TRBJ2-5|NA
CATSRSGPSQETQYF
TGTGCCACCAGCAGGAGCGGGCCTAGCCAAGAGACCCAGTACTTC